This TCR beta chain comes out of a study of cytomegalovirus exposure and HLA in healthy donors (dated by TCRdb to about 2017). In the study overall: An earlier analysis of 587 of the donors reported 276 Gb of sequence data and around 120 million unique TCR beta sequences obtained from some 170 million T cells. The study combined high-throughput TCR immunosequencing, statistical association of individual TCRs with disease status, and machine learning to predict cytomegalovirus infection status. The study aimed to test whether signatures of past pathogen exposure could be identified by cataloging public T cell receptors. In addition to the first cohort of 650 to 800 subjects, a separate validation cohort of approximately 130 different subjects was used. An early release that covered about 600 HLA-typed donors contained around 300 gigabases of sequencing data and approximately 85 million unique TCR sequences. The later analysis used no new phenotypic data to find candidate immune exposures, relying instead on TCR beta sequences and their occurrence across donors. A later genetic analysis used genome-wide SNP genotypes for about 60% of the roughly 700 donors, treating that subset as a discovery cohort. Roughly five DR-DQ haplotypes were handled as single units for association and clustering, since linkage in the cohort was strong. Of the approximately 400 genotyped donors, roughly 80% were placed in the genetic ancestry cluster associated with self-reported Caucasian donors. A later analysis re-examined previously published TCR beta repertoires from roughly 650 donors and added high-resolution HLA genotyping to investigate patterns of TCR occurrence. Class I and class II HLA loci were covered by the typing at four-digit resolution. The number of donors typed differed by locus, with about 620-630 for A, B, C, DRB1 and DQB1, roughly 520 for DQA1, 606 for DPA1, and around 450 for DPB1. An earlier analysis of 587 of the donors used high-throughput TCR beta sequencing to judge whether each TCR beta V gene segment behaved as functional or pseudogenic. Every discovery cohort repertoire had been produced on one sequencing platform. The study used immunosequencing to profile the T cell repertoires of under 700 subjects and linked those repertoires to cytomegalovirus serostatus. On average, around 200,000 unique TCR beta nucleotide sequences were sequenced per donor among a few hundred genotyped donors of the cohort, with approximately 18% of those sequences being non-productive. Donor age, sex, ethnicity and CMV serostatus were collected together with the repertoire data.

To note about this clone: Its antigen has not been determined. No clone much larger than this one lies a single base away; base qualities are absent.

V is shortened by 2 bases, J by 4 bases, and the region joining them spans 11 bases. The CDR3 runs 14 amino acids, cysteine and phenylalanine included. The sequence is cut down to CDR3 DNA, 42 bases in frame from base 1. The germline V gene encodes CDR1 SEHNR and CDR2 FQNEAQ (reference sequence). The cohort comprised fewer than 700 healthy bone marrow donors. All cohort members were sampled while nominally healthy, although unrecorded immune exposures were likely present. The donor tested CMV seropositive, placing the donor among the approximately 290 seropositive members of the cohort. Each donor provided a peripheral blood sample, and peripheral blood mononuclear cells were used for TCR beta sequencing. The Qiagen DNeasy Blood Extraction Kit was used to extract genomic DNA from the blood cell samples. The investigation overall reported the following: Cytomegalovirus status was reported to be diagnosed by the classifier with high specificity and sensitivity in both the original and validation cohorts. According to a later analysis, TCR association rates differed among HLA loci, with DRB1 alleles showing the most associated TCRs and HLA-C alleles showing the fewest. A cluster of highly shared sequence variants was judged likely to be a technical artifact of the sequencing pipeline. A further reported finding was that TCR beta sequences accurately predicted the HLA-A and HLA-B alleles for most subjects in the first cohort. In a later genetic analysis, a missense DCLRE1C variant was associated with V-gene and J-gene trimming of TCR beta chains, and the association was replicated in an independent cohort. Over 15 rarely observed V segments, including chromosome 9 orphons, were excluded from the earlier analysis of several hundred of the donors because counts were too low. The study gave a list of 150 to 200 TCR beta chains associated with cytomegalovirus. In a later analysis, HLA-associated TCR beta chains were found to be more clonally expanded and to have lower generation probabilities than equally common non-associated chains. In vitro tests confirmed that a few of the cytomegalovirus-associated TCR beta chains recognize cytomegalovirus antigens. Most CMV-associated TCR beta chains appeared to be HLA-restricted in a later analysis, and the HLA associations seemed to be driven largely by CMV exposure. Only TCR beta chains were sequenced in this cohort, and the absence of alpha or paired-chain data limited detectable features. Sequencing depth was assumed to be roughly uniform across donors in the presence/absence analyses, though that assumption may not hold. In a later genetic analysis, fewer N-insertions in productive TCRs were reported among donors in an Asian-associated ancestry cluster than the roughly 700-donor mean. Assigning TCR associations to individual alleles was difficult when HLA alleles, especially DR and DQ, strongly co-occurred. Across donors, most TCR sequences were observed very rarely, whereas some public TCRs were present in many individuals. In a later analysis, 15,000 to 20,000 TCR beta sequences were associated with specific HLA alleles at a false discovery rate of 0.05. Some IMGT-functional V segments, including TRBV6-2 and TRBV6-3, could not be told apart with the 87-base-pair reads, so those segments were excluded. Several of the top co-occurrence clusters appeared to be linked to parvovirus B19, influenza, CMV and Epstein-Barr virus, according to a later analysis. CMV serostatus was the only immune exposure information available for the cohort. Because HLA typing was missing for some donors at each locus, association tests included only the typed subset. The authors suggested that the approach could potentially be extended to other disease states and immunological phenotypes. An earlier analysis of 587 of the donors showed that most TCR beta V segments appeared in productive rearrangements either about 87% or about 30% of the time, which broadly matched IMGT annotations. Linkage disequilibrium might explain the correlated functional status among segregating V segments, but an unknown experimental factor could not be excluded.

Libraries were constructed by the immunoSEQ multiplex PCR assay. A mixture of 60 forward primers for TCR Vbeta segments and 13 reverse primers for TCR Jbeta segments was used in the multiplex PCR. The CDR3 region of rearranged TCR beta genes was amplified from genomic DNA with a multiplex PCR assay. On the Illumina HiSeq System, the amplified TCR beta libraries were sequenced as 87-base-pair reads. In the source study's methods: A later analysis counted approximately 84 million unique TCR beta chains across the 666 repertoires, and around 9.9 million of these chains were shared by at least two donors. Raw reads were error-corrected and collapsed into unique sequences with a nearest-neighbor algorithm that merged closely related sequences to remove PCR and sequencing errors. To assign V, D and J gene segments, CDR3 sequences were aligned to IMGT reference sequences. Each retained sequence needed at least a six-nucleotide match to both a V gene segment and a J gene segment. A rearrangement was called productive if the CDR3 had no stop codons and remained in frame with V and J, and every other rearrangement was called non-productive. Following IMGT convention, CDR3 was defined as the stretch from the second conserved V-encoded cysteine up to the conserved J-encoded phenylalanine. Sequences without an unambiguous match to a single V gene segment were excluded from the earlier analysis of several hundred of the donors. In an earlier analysis of approximately 550 of the donors, V segments were called functional above 56.7% productive rearrangements and were called segregating when the between-donor standard deviation exceeded 5%. To diagnose cytomegalovirus status from the catalog of TCR beta chain sequences, a statistical classification framework was built. V and J gene assignment, in a later analysis, came from comparing TCR nucleotide sequences with IMGT/GENE-DB human TR gene sequences. The TCRdist pipeline was used in a later analysis to assign CDR3 sequences and most-parsimonious VDJ recombination scenarios. In a later analysis, each TCR beta chain was defined by its CDR3 amino acid sequence together with its V-gene family, and reads lacking a unique V-gene family were excluded. A later analysis removed roughly 590 highly shared, low-generation-probability nucleotide sequences to deal with suspected cross-contamination and a sequencing artifact. For each public chain, a later analysis derived a clonal expansion index from normalized ranks of inferred template counts within each repertoire. A later analysis computed generation probabilities with a VDJ recombination model fitted to out-of-frame rearrangements, and checked the results against IGoR. In a later analysis, hypergeometric tests were used to score TCR-TCR, TCR-HLA and TCR-CMV co-occurrence, with a repertoire-size bias correction applied to TCR pairs. To estimate false discovery rates, a later analysis permuted the HLA or CMV assignments 20 times. In a later analysis, co-occurring TCRs were grouped using DBSCAN, with TCRdist sequence similarity added in when clustering inside HLA-allele-positive subsets. Repertoires with fewer than 30,000 or more than 120,000 public chains, plus five repertoires with anomalous nucleotide sharing, were excluded from co-occurrence clustering. TCRdb obtained this table from immuneACCESS and retained in-frame rearrangements with V and J assigned. These tables miss some clones; where compared with another copy, unresolved V genes account for less than half of the shortfall, and the remainder is unexplained. The DNA was the basis for D and trimming; V, J and clone size are from that table. In all, the sample holds around 71,000 clones, and roughly 64% of those were seen once. 5.7% of the sample is in the top ten clones.

The clonotype was recovered from a man younger than 40 in good health and CMV-seropositive. Source material: PBMCs. The chain links TRBV7-9 with TRBJ1-2; TRBD1 is a possible D gene, resting on 5 matching bases. The CDR3 region has the sequence CASSLMGQGYGYTF. In nucleotide form, the sequence is TGTGCCAGCAGCTTAATGGGCCAGGGCTATGGCTACACCTTC.